The 31 T cell receptor beta chains below come from one sample, sequenced in a study of blood T cell repertoires in COVID-19. Repertoires were generated with immunoSEQ multiplex PCR, while TCRdb's copy carries only in-frame clones and drops some. The table records about 100,000 clones, more than 75% of them present only once. Sequencing used peripheral blood. The receptors stem from a man aged 50 to 60 with active or convalescent COVID-19.

The chain recombines TRBV24-1 with TRBJ2-3, with 9 bases matching TRBD2. Germline CDR1 is KGHDR and CDR2 is SFDVKD. Trimming removed 9 bases from V and 6 bases from J; junction bases left unmatched: 9. The CDR3 is 14 amino acids. CDR3 sequence: CATEAGGSGDTQYF. The CDR3 nucleotides are TGTGCCACCGAAGCGGGGGGCTCTGGGGATACGCAGTATTTT.

CDR3 DNA sequence: TGTGCCAGCAGTGAAGGGGCCACTGGAAACACCATATATTTT. It specifies CASSEGATGNTIYF. The chain carries TRBV2 and TRBJ1-3; D gene ambiguous. V was trimmed by 1 base and J by 2 bases, leaving 6 bases between them. This CDR3 contains 14 residues. CDR1 is SNHLY, CDR2 FYNNEI, per germline.

CDR3 amino acids: CASSTQGGGDYGYTF. The CDR3 DNA is TGTGCCAGTAGCACCCAAGGGGGGGGCGACTATGGCTACACCTTC. The chain employs TRBV19 and TRBJ1-2; the D gene is possibly TRBD1 (6 bases). The CDR3 is 15 residues long. V was clipped by 6 bases and J by 3 bases, with 17 bases between them. CDR1 is LNHDA, CDR2 SQIVND, per germline (reference sequence).

The chain has TRBV30 and TRBJ2-5; possible D gene TRBD2, 5 bases. V was clipped by 2 bases and J by 2 bases, with 9 bases between them. The CDR3 runs 13 residues. Germline V gives CDR1 GTSNPN, CDR2 SVGIG (reference sequence). CDR3 region: CAWSSGSQETQYF. Here the CDR3 DNA reads TGTGCCTGGAGTTCGGGGAGTCAAGAGACCCAGTACTTC. Full variable domain (rest looked up from reference TRBV30 and TRBJ2-5): SQTIHQWPATLVQPVGSPLSLECTVEGTSNPNLYWYRQAAGRGLQLLFYSVGIGQISSEVPQNLSASRPQDRQFILSSKKLLLSDSGFYLCAWSSGSQETQYFGPGTRLLVL.

The chain has TRBV6-5 and TRBJ2-3, with D unclear. Germline values: CDR1 MNHEY, CDR2 SVGAGI. The CDR3 is made up of 13 amino acids. V shed 9 bases and J shed 5 bases, with 15 bases lying between them. The CDR3 sequence is CARHLPRGDTQYF. The DNA of the CDR3 is TGTGCCAGACACCTTCCCCGTGGAGATACGCAGTATTTT.

V usage is TRBV28 and J usage is TRBJ2-7; 12 bases match TRBD1. The CDR3 runs 16 residues. Germline V gene lookup returns CDR1 MDHEN and CDR2 SYDVKM. V was clipped by 6 bases and J by 5 bases; unmatched bases: 11. The CDR3 DNA reads TGTGCCAGCAGACCAACGGGACAGGGGGCGATAAACGAGCAGTACGTC. The encoded protein is CASRPTGQGAINEQYV.

DNA of the CDR3: TGTGCCAGCAGCTTCAAGGGGGAGGAAAAACTGTTTTTT. Translating it yields CASSFKGEEKLFF. This chain uses TRBV11-2 with TRBJ1-4, with D possibly TRBD1 on 6 matching bases. The CDR3 extends over 13 amino acids. Per the germline V gene, CDR1 is SGHAT and CDR2 is FQNNGV. Trimming pared 3 bases from V and 8 bases from J, leaving 10 bases between.

V usage is TRBV9 and J usage is TRBJ1-3; D is possibly TRBD1 (5 bases). Germline V CDR1 and CDR2: SGDLS, YYNGEE. There are 14 residues in the CDR3. The germline V and J ends were trimmed by 0 bases and 2 bases, with 6 bases remaining between them. The CDR3 loop reads CASSVGGTGNTIYF. The CDR3 nucleotides are TGTGCCAGCAGCGTAGGGGGCACTGGAAACACCATATATTTT.

V gene TRBV14 combines with J gene TRBJ2-5; 8 nucleotides agree with TRBD2. Losses at the gene ends were 4 bases for V and 7 bases for J; bases not matched to a gene: 8. CDR1 and CDR2 (germline): SGHDN, FVKESK. The CDR3 has 14 amino acids. CDR3 nucleotides: TGTGCCAGCAGCCCCCCGGGACTAGGTGTGACCCAGTACTTC. It translates to CASSPPGLGVTQYF.

This chain connects TRBV28 to TRBJ1-3; D may be TRBD1 (6 bases). Germline loops: CDR1 MDHEN, CDR2 SYDVKM. The CDR3 covers 16 residues. V shed 2 bases and J shed 0 bases, with 11 bases lying between them. Here the CDR3 DNA reads TGTGCCAGCAGTTTAGGTCTGACAGGCTCTGGAAACACCATATATTTT. Translating gives CASSLGLTGSGNTIYF. The full variable domain, its missing parts supplied by reference TRBV28 and TRBJ1-3, is DVKVTQSSRYLVKRTGEKVFLECVQDMDHENMFWYRQDPGLGLRLIYFSYDVKMKEKGDIPEGYSVSREKKERFSLILESASTNQTSMYLCASSLGLTGSGNTIYFGEGSWLTVV.

This clone was found a few times. The gene calls are TRBV5-1 and TRBJ2-5, with 9 positions matching TRBD1. The CDR3 length is 17 residues. Per germline, CDR1 SGHRS and CDR2 YFSETQ. The V and J ends lost 0 bases and 0 bases, in that order; junction bases with no gene match: 6. The CDR3 bases are TGCGCCAGCAGCTTGGTGGGACAGGGAATATACCAAGAGACCCAGTACTTC. Protein product: CASSLVGQGIYQETQYF.

The V call is TRBV6-5, the J call TRBJ1-4, with 11 bases aligning to TRBD1. CDR3 length: 15 amino acids. Looked up from germline, CDR1 is MNHEY and CDR2 is SVGAGI. J gave up 8 bases and V 6 bases, and 8 bases lay outside the gene matches. The CDR3 DNA sequence: TGTGCCAGCAGACGCTCGGGGACAGGGGGAGAAAAACTGTTTTTT. Its protein product is CASRRSGTGGEKLFF.

The J gene is TRBJ2-3, the V gene TRBV27; 9 bases are shared with TRBD1. V lost 10 bases to trimming and J lost 3 bases; unmatched junction nucleotides: 17. This CDR3 is 17 amino acids long. The V gene's germline CDR1 is MNHEY and CDR2 SMNVEV (reference sequence). The CDR3 region has the DNA TGTGCCACCATCGGGAAAACCGGGACAGGGAGTACAGATACGCAGTATTTT. This encodes CATIGKTGTGSTDTQYF.

About this clone: This sample includes further DNA sequences coding for the same CDR3. V is TRBV24-1 and J is TRBJ1-5; D may be TRBD1 (5 bases). The CDR3 has 16 residues. In germline, CDR1 is KGHDR, CDR2 SFDVKD. V was cut by 3 bases and J by 4 bases, with 15 bases left in between. CDR3: CATSDAGTSSNQPQHF. CDR3 sequence (DNA): TGTGCCACCAGTGATGCCGGGACTTCCTCTAATCAGCCCCAGCATTTT.

The V gene is TRBV7-2, the J gene TRBJ1-4; no definite D call. V was trimmed by 4 bases and J by 0 bases, leaving 9 bases between them. CDR3 length: 15 amino acids. Per the germline V gene, CDR1 is SGHTA and CDR2 is FQGNSA. CDR3 residues: CASSSSGATNEKLFF. CDR3 nucleotide sequence: TGTGCCAGCAGCTCTAGCGGGGCAACTAATGAAAAACTGTTTTTT.

This sequence joins TRBV28 and TRBJ1-6; TRBD1 aligns across 9 bases. CDR1 is MDHEN, CDR2 SYDVKM, per germline. J gave up 7 bases and V 1 base, and 2 bases lay outside the gene matches. This CDR3 spans 15 amino acids. The chain's CDR3 is CASSLSDRGNSPLHF. The DNA of the CDR3 is TGTGCCAGCAGTTTATCCGACAGGGGGAATTCACCCCTCCACTTT.

V gene TRBV27 combines with J gene TRBJ2-3, with 11 bases identical to TRBD2. CDR1 and CDR2 (germline): MNHEY, SMNVEV (reference sequence). V was clipped by 6 bases and J by 0 bases; unmatched bases: 5. The CDR3 contains 16 residues. CDR3 DNA: TGTGCCAGCAGAGGACTAGCGGGTACTAGCACAGATACGCAGTATTTT. Its translation: CASRGLAGTSTDTQYF.

The V call is TRBV23-1, the J call TRBJ1-1; D not certain. TRBV23-1 is an ORF, with its function uncertain. The CDR3 runs 14 residues. Trimming shortened V by 4 bases and J by 0 bases, and 9 bases separated the two germline ends. Here the CDR3 reads CASSPTRVNTEAFF. DNA for the CDR3: TGCGCCAGCAGTCCCACCCGGGTGAACACTGAAGCTTTCTTT.

This CDR3 reads CASSYRGAEAFF. The CDR3 DNA is TGTGCCAGCAGCTACAGGGGCGCTGAAGCTTTCTTT. J is TRBJ1-1 and V is TRBV5-4; 7 bases align to TRBD1. The CDR3 runs 12 residues. CDR1 is SGHNT and CDR2 is YYREEE in the germline V gene (reference sequence). V lost 3 bases to trimming and J lost 6 bases; unmatched junction nucleotides: 2.

The rearrangement joins TRBV9 to TRBJ2-3; 7 bases map to TRBD1. Germline V gene lookup returns CDR1 SGDLS and CDR2 YYNGEE. The CDR3 consists of 17 residues. The V and J ends lost 4 bases and 1 base, in that order; junction bases with no gene match: 12. The CDR3 region is CASSPTGTVIGTDTQYF. The CDR3 DNA is TGTGCCAGCAGCCCCACCGGGACAGTAATTGGCACAGATACGCAGTATTTT.

The rearrangement joins TRBV6-5 to TRBJ1-5; D is perhaps TRBD1 (5 bases). V lost 8 bases to trimming and J lost 0 bases, with 11 bases between them. This CDR3 spans 14 amino acids. Germline assignment: CDR1 MNHEY and CDR2 SVGAGI. The CDR3 region is CASDRGYSNQPQHF. CDR3 coding DNA: TGTGCCAGCGATCGGGGGTATAGCAATCAGCCCCAGCATTTT.

The CDR3 sequence is CASSSTGFAEAFF. The DNA for the CDR3 is TGTGCCAGCAGTTCGACAGGGTTTGCTGAAGCTTTCTTT. The rearrangement links TRBV2 to TRBJ1-1, with 7 bases identical to TRBD1. The germline gives CDR1 SNHLY, CDR2 FYNNEI. The CDR3 totals 13 residues. V dropped 5 bases and J dropped 6; count of bases not matched to a gene: 6. The complete variable domain, with remaining parts taken from reference TRBV2 and TRBJ1-1, reads EPEVTQTPSHQVTQMGQEVILRCVPISNHLYFYWYRQILGQKVEFLVSFYNNEISEKSEIFDDQFSVERPDGSNFTLKIRSTKLEDSAMYFCASSSTGFAEAFFGQGTRLTVV.

The chain is built from TRBV6-6 and TRBJ2-1; D gene uncertain. CDR1 is MNHNY and CDR2 is SVGAGI in the germline V gene (reference sequence). V lost 6 bases, J lost 4 bases, and 4 bases lay in between. The CDR3 runs 11 residues. The CDR3 DNA sequence: TGTGCCAGCAGCAATTACAATGAGCAGTTCTTC. Its translation is CASSNYNEQFF.

The chain is built from TRBV19 and TRBJ2-2, with 11 bases aligning to TRBD1. This CDR3 comprises 16 residues. Per germline, CDR1 LNHDA and CDR2 SQIVND (reference sequence). V was clipped by 4 bases and J by 5 bases; unmatched bases: 6. This CDR3 reads CASSTSGTGGTGELFF. CDR3 DNA: TGTGCCAGTAGTACGTCCGGGACAGGGGGTACCGGGGAGCTGTTTTTT.

This clone has just one count. The rearrangement uses TRBV30 and TRBJ2-3; D is perhaps TRBD1 (5 bases). Germline loops: CDR1 GTSNPN, CDR2 SVGIG (reference sequence). The CDR3 has 15 amino acids. The V end lost 2 bases, the J end lost 5 bases, and 17 bases lay between the germline ends. The CDR3 is CAWSPQGVLEDTQYF. DNA for the CDR3: TGTGCCTGGAGTCCTCAGGGTGTTCTGGAAGATACGCAGTATTTT.

The rearrangement links TRBV6-5 to TRBJ2-7; TRBD2 matches 10 bases. V was clipped by 2 bases and J by 5 bases; unmatched bases: 9. CDR1 is MNHEY and CDR2 is SVGAGI in the germline V gene. The CDR3 length is 16 residues. CDR3 coding DNA: TGTGCCAGCAGTTACGGCAGGCCAGCGGGGGGGAACGAGCAGTACTTC. As protein: CASSYGRPAGGNEQYF.

The V call is TRBV2, the J call TRBJ1-5; 9 bases are shared with TRBD1. This CDR3 is 16 amino acids long. Germline CDR1 SNHLY, CDR2 FYNNEI. The CDR3 here is CSSAPTGGSDNQPQHF. The CDR3 nucleotides are TGTTCCTCGGCCCCGACAGGGGGTTCGGACAATCAGCCCCAGCATTTT.

The genes are TRBV6-6 and TRBJ2-2; TRBD1 matches at 9 bases. V was clipped by 6 bases and J by 3 bases; unmatched bases: 5. CDR3 length: 15 amino acids. CDR1 MNHNY and CDR2 SVGAGI come from the germline V gene (reference sequence). DNA for the CDR3: TGTGCCAGCAGCCATACAGGGGGCCACACCGGGGAGCTGTTTTTT. It encodes CASSHTGGHTGELFF.

This clone was seen more than once but under ten times. This rearrangement joins TRBV7-8 to TRBJ1-1, with a weak D call TRBD1 (6 bases). Germline assignment: CDR1 SGHVS and CDR2 FQNEAQ. The CDR3 is 14 amino acids. V was clipped by 2 bases and J by 6 bases, with 13 bases between them. CDR3 coding DNA: TGTGCCAGCAGCTTACAGGGGCATAGTCCTGAAGCTTTCTTT. Amino acid sequence: CASSLQGHSPEAFF.

V and J are TRBV5-8 and TRBJ1-1; D ambiguous. V lost 2 bases to trimming and J lost 4 bases, with 15 bases between them. Germline V gives CDR1 SGHTS, CDR2 YDEGEE. The CDR3 is 15 residues long. The chain's CDR3 is CASSFSRERGTEAFF. In DNA form, the CDR3 reads TGTGCCAGCAGCTTTTCTAGGGAACGGGGCACTGAAGCTTTCTTT. Variable domain in full (rest from reference TRBV5-8 and TRBJ1-1): EAGVTQSPTHLIKTRGQQATLRCSPISGHTSVYWYQQALGLGLQFLLWYDEGEERNRGNFPPRFSGRQFPNYSSELNVNALELEDSALYLCASSFSRERGTEAFFGQGTRLTVV.

CDR3 DNA: TGTGCCAGCTCACCAGCAGGGGGCACTGAAGCTTTCTTT. Protein: CASSPAGGTEAFF. The V and J genes are TRBV18 and TRBJ1-1; 7 nucleotides agree with TRBD1. The J segment lost 4 bases and the V segment lost 2 bases, leaving 1 base of the junction unmatched. This CDR3 spans 13 amino acids. The germline CDR1 and CDR2 sequences are KGHSH and LQKENI.